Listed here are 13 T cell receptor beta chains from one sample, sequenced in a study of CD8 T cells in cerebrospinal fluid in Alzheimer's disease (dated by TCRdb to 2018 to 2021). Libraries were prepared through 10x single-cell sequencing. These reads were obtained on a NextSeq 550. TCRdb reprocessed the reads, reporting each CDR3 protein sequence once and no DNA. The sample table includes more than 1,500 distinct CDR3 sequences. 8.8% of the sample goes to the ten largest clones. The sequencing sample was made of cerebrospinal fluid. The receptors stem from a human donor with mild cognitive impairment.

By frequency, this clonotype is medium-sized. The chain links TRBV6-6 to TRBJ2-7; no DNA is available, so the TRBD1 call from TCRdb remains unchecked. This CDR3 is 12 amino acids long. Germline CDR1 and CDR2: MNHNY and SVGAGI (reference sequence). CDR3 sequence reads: CASSWARYEQYF.

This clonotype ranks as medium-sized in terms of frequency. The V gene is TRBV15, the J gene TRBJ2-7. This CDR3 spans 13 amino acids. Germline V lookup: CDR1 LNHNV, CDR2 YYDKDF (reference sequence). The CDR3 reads CATSSDRPYEQYF.

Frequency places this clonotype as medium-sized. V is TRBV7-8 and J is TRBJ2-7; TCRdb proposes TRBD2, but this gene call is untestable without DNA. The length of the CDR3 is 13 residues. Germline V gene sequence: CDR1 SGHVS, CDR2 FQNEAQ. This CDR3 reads CASSALAGGEQYF.

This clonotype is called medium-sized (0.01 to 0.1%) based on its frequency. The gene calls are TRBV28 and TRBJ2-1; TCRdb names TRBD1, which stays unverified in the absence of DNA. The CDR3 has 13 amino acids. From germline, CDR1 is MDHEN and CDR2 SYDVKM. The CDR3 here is CASRGDWGHEQFF.

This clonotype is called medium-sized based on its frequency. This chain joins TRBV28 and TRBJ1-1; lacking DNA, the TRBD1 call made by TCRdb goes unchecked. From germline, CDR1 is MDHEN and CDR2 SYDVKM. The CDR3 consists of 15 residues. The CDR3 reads CASTPRGRGTTEAFF.

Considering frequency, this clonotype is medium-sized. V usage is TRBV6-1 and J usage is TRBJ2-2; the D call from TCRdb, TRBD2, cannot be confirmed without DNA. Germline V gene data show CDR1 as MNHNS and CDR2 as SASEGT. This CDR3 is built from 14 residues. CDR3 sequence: CASSEGREVGELFF.

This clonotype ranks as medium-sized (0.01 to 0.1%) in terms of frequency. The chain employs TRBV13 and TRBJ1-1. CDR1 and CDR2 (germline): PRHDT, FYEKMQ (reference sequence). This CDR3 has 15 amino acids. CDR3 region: CASSLDGLLNTEAFF. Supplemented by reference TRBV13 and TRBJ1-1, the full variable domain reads AAGVIQSPRHLIKEKRETATLKCYPIPRHDTVYWYQQGPGQDPQFLISFYEKMQSDKGSIPDRFSAQQFSDYHSELNMSSLELGDSALYFCASSLDGLLNTEAFFGQGTRLTVV.

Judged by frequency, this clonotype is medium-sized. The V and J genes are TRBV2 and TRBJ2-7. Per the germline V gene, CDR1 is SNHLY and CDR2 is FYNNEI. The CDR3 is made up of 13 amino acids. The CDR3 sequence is CASSEGALNEQYF.

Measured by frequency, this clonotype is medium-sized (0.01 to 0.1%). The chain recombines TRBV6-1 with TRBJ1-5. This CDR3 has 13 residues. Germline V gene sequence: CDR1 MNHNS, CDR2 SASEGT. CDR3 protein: CASSERFNQPQHF.

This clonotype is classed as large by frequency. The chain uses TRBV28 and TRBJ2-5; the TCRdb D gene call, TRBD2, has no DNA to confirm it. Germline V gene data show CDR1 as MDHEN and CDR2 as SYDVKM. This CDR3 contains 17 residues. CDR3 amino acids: CASSRSLAGVIGETQYF.

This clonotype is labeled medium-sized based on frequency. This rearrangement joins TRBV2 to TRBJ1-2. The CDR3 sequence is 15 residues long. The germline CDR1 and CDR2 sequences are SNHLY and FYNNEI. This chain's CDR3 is CASSEVPTRGRGYTF.

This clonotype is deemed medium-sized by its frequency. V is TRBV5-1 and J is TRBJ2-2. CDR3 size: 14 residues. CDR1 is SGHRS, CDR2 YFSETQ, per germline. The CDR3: CASSLRGETGELFF.

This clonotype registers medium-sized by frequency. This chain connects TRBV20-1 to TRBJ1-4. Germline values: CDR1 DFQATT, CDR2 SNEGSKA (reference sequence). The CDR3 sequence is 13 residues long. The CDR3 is CSALGPTNEKLFF.